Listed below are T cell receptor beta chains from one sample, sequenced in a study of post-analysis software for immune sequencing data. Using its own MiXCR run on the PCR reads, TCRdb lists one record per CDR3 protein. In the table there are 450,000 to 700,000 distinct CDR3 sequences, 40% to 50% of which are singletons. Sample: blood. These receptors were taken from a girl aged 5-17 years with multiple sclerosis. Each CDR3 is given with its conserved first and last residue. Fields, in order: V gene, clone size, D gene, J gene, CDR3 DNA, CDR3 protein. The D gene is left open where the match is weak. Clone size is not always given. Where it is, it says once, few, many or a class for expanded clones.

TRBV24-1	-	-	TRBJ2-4	TGTGCCACCAGTGACCCCCGGGAAGCCAAAAACATTCAGTACTTC	CATSDPREAKNIQYF
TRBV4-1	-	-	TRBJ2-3	TGCGCCAGCAGCCACCTCTTGACCGGCACAGATACGCAGTATTTT	CASSHLLTGTDTQYF
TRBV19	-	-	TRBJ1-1	TGTGCCACCGCGTTGACAGAGAACACTGAAGCTTTCTTT	CATALTENTEAFF
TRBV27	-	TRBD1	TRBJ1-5	TGTGCCAGCAGTCCGGGTCGGACAGGGCATAATCAGCCCCAGCATTTT	CASSPGRTGHNQPQHF
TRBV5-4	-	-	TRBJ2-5	TGTGCCAGCAGCTTACGGCTGGGGGGCAGGGAGACCCAGTACTTC	CASSLRLGGRETQYF
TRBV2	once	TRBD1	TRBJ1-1	TGTGCCAGCGATGGGGACAGGGGGTTCTTAGGAGCCACTGAAGCTTTCTTT	CASDGDRGFLGATEAFF
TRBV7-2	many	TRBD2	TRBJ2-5	TGTGCCAGCAGCTTATCGGGACTAGGTGGGACGAAGACCCAGTACTTC	CASSLSGLGGTKTQYF
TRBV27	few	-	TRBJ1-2	TGTGCCAGCAGTCCCAGAACAGGGAGTGGGTATGGCTACACCTTC	CASSPRTGSGYGYTF
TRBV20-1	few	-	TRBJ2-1	TGCAGTGCCGAGACACCTGACACCTACAATGAGCAGTTCTTC	CSAETPDTYNEQFF
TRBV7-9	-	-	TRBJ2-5	TGTGCCAGCAGCTCAACGGGTGCCGAGGGCCTAGAGACCCAGTACTTC	CASSSTGAEGLETQYF
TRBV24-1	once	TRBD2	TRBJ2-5	TGTGCCACCAGTGACACTGGAGGTAGCGGGGGCCAAGAGACCCAGTACTTC	CATSDTGGSGGQETQYF
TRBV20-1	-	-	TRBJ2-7	TGCAGTGTTAGAGATCGGCTCAGGGTAAGCTACGAGCAGTACTTC	CSVRDRLRVSYEQYF
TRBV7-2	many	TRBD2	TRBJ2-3	TGTGCCAGCAGCTCTCAGCGGGGGGGCCCCCCTACGCAGTATTTT	CASSSQRGGPPTQYF
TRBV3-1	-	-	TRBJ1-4	TGTGCCAGCAGCCAAGGTGAGAACAGGAAACTGTTTTTT	CASSQGENRKLFF
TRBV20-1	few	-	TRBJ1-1	TGCAGTGCTCTACAGGGGAACACTGAAGCTTTCTTT	CSALQGNTEAFF
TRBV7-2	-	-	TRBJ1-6	TGTGCCAGTCGTTTAGGGTCGGGGCGAGGTGGGTCACCCCTCCACTTT	CASRLGSGRGGSPLHF
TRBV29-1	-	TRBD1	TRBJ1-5	TGCAGCGTTGAAGTGCTGGACAGGGAAGACCAGCCCCAGCATTTT	CSVEVLDREDQPQHF
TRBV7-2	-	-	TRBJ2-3	TGTGCCAGCAGTATCTTGGGAGGCGGGCTCACAGATACGCAGTATTTT	CASSILGGGLTDTQYF